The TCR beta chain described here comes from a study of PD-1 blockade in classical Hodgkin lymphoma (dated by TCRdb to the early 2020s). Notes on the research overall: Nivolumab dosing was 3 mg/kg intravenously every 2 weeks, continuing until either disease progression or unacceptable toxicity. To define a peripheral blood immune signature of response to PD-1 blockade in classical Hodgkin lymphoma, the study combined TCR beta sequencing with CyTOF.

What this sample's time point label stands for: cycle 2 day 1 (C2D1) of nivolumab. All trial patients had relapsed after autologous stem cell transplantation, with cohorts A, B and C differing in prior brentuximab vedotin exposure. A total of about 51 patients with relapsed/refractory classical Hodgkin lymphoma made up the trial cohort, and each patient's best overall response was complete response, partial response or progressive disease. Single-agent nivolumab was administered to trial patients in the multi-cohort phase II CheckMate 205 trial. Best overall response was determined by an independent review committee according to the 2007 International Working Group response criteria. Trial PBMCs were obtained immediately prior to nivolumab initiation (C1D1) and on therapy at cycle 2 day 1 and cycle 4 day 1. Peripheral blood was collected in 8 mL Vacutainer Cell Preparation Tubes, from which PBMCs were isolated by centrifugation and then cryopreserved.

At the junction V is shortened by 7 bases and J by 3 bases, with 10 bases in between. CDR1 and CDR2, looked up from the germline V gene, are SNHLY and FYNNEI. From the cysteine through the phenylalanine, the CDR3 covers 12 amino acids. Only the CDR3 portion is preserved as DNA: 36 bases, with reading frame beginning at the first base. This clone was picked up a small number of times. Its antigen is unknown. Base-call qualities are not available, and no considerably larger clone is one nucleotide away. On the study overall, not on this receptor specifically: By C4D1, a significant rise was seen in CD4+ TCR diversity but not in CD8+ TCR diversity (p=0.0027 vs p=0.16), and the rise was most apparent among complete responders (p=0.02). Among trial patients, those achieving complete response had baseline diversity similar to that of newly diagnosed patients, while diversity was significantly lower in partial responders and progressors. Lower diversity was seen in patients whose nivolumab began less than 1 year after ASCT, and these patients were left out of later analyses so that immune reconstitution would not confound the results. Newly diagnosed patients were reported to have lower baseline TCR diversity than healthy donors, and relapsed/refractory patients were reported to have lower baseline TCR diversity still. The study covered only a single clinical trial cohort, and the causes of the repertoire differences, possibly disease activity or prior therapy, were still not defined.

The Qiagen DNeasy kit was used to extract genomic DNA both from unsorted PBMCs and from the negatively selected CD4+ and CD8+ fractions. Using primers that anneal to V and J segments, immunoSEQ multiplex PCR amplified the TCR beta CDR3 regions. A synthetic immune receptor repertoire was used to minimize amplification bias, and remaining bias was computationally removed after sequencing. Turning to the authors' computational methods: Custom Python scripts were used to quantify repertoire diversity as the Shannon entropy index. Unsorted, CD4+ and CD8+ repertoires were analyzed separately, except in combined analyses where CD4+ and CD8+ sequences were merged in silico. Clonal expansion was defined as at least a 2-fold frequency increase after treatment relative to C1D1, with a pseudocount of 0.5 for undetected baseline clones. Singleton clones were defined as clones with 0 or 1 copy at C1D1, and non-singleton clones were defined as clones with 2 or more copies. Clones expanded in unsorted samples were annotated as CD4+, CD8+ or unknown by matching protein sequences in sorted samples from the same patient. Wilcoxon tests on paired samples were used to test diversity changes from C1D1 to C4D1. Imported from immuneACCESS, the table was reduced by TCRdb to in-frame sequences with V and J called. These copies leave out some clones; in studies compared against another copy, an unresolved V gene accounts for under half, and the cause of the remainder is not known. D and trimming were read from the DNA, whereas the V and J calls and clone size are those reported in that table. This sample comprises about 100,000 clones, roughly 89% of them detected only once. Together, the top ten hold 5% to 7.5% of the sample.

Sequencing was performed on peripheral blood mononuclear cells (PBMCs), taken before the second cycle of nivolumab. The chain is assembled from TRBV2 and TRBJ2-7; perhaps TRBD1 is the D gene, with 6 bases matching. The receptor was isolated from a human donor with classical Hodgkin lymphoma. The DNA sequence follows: TGTGCCAGCAACGCAGGGGTCTACGAGCAGTACTTC. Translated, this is CASNAGVYEQYF.